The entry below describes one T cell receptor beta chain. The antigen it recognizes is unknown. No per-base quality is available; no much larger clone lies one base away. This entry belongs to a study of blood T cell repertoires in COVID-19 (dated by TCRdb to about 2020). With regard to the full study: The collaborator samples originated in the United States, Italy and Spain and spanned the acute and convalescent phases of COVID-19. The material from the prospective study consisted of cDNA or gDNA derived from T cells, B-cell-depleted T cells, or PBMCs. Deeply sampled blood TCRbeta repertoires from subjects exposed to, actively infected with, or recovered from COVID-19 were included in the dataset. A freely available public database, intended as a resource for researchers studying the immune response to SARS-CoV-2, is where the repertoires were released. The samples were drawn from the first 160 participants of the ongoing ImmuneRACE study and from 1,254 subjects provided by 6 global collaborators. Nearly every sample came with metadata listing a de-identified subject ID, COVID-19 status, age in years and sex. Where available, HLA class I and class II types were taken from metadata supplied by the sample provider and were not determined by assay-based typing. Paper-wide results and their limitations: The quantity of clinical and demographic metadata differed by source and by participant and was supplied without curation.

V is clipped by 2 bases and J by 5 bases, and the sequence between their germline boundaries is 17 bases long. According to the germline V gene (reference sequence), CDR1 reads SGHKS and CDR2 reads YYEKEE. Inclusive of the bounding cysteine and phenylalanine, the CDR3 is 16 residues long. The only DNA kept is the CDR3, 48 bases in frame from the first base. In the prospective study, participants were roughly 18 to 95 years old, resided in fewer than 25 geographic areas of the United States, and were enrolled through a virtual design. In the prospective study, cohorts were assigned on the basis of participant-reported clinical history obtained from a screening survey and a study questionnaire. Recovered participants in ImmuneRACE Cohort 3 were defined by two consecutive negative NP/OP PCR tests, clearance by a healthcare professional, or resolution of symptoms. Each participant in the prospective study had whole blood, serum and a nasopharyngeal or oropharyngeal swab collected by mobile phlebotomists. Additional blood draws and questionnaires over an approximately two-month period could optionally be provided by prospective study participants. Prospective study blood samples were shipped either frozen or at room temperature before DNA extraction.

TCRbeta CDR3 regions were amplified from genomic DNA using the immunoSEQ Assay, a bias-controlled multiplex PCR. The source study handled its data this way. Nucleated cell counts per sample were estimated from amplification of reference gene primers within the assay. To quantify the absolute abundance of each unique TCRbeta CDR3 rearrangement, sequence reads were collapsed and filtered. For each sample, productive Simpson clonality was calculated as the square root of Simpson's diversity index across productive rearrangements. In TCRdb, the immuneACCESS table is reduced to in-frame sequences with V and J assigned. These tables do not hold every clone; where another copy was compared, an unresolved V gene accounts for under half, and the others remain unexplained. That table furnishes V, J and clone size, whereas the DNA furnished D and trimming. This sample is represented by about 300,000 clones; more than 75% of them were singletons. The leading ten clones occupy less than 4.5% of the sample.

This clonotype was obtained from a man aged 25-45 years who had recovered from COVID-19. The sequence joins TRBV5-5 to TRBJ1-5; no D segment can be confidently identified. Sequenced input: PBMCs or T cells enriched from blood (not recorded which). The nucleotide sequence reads TGTGCCAGCAGCTTAAGATTGAGAGACACCCATCAGCCCCAGCATTTT. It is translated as CASSLRLRDTHQPQHF.